This T cell receptor beta chain was recorded in a study of blood T cell repertoires in COVID-19. This clone was counted many times. Data came from immunoSEQ multiplex PCR; TCRdb stores just in-frame clones and leaves some out. Among roughly 320,000 clones, 80% to 90% were seen once, and the ten largest hold roughly 6.3%. V was pared by 3 bases and J by 7 bases, with 23 bases between. In germline, CDR1 is SGHDT, CDR2 YYEEEE. The CDR3 contains 18 residues. This chain joins TRBV5-6 and TRBJ1-6; weak D call: TRBD1 (5 bases). The specimen sequenced was peripheral blood. The receptor comes from a woman aged 45-65 years with COVID-19, enrolled during active disease. The CDR3 DNA reads TGTGCCAGCAGCTACCGGGCAGGGTATACCGAGACCAATTCACCCCTCCACTTT. Its protein product is CASSYRAGYTETNSPLHF.